The 8 T cell receptor beta chains in this list originate from one sample, sequenced in a study of cytomegalovirus exposure and HLA in healthy donors. PCR was performed using 60 Vbeta and 13 Jbeta primers. Only in-frame clones appear in the TCRdb table, and some are missing; sequencing was by immunoSEQ multiplex PCR. Of about 160,000 clones in the sample, approximately 81% are singletons; the top ten hold under 1.1%. The sample consisted of PBMCs. The receptors come from a man aged 30-40 years in good health and CMV-seronegative.

This chain uses TRBV11-2 with TRBJ2-7, with TRBD1 matching 9 bases. With 7 bases clipped from V and 3 bases from J, the junction kept 7 bases outside the gene matches. The CDR3 runs to 14 residues. Germline assignment: CDR1 SGHAT and CDR2 FQNNGV. The CDR3 protein is CASIGGDRVYEQYF. As DNA, the CDR3 is TGTGCCAGCATCGGCGGGGACAGGGTCTACGAGCAGTACTTC. Full variable domain (outside the CDR3, taken from reference TRBV11-2 and TRBJ2-7): EAGVAQSPRYKIIEKRQSVAFWCNPISGHATLYWYQQILGQGPKLLIQFQNNGVVDDSQLPKDRFSAERLKGVDSTLKIQPAKLEDSAVYLCASIGGDRVYEQYFGPGTRLTVT.

For this clone: Its ends do not fully match the called genes, so a read error is possible. This rearrangement joins TRBV13 to TRBJ2-2, with 8 bases fitting TRBD1. This CDR3 contains 17 residues. From germline, CDR1 is PRHDT and CDR2 FYEKMQ (reference sequence). The CDR3 sequence is CASSLGSGTGGTGELFF. As DNA, the CDR3 is TGTGCCAGCAGCCTAGGAAGTGGAACAGGGGGGACCGGGGAGCTGTTTTTT.

The chain joins TRBV27 to TRBJ2-1; perhaps TRBD2 as D (5 bases). Per germline, CDR1 MNHEY and CDR2 SMNVEV (reference sequence). This CDR3 is 15 amino acids long. Between the trimmed V and J ends, which lost 2 bases and 4 bases, there was a span of 12 bases. The CDR3: CASSLPRTLYNEQFF. The CDR3 coding sequence is TGTGCCAGCAGTTTACCCCGGACTCTGTACAATGAGCAGTTCTTC.

CDR3 coding DNA: TGTGCCAGCAGCCCTGCCGGGACAGGGTACGGTGGGGCCAACGTCCTGACTTTC. Translated, it gives CASSPAGTGYGGANVLTF. The chain couples TRBV11-3 to TRBJ2-6; 9 bases line up with TRBD1. With V trimmed by 5 bases and J by 3 bases, 11 bases remained unmatched. CDR1 is SGHNT and CDR2 is YENEEA in the germline V gene. This CDR3 region has 18 residues.

V gene TRBV27 combines with J gene TRBJ2-7; D may be TRBD1 (5 bases). Germline V lookup: CDR1 MNHEY, CDR2 SMNVEV (reference sequence). Trimming left V 5 bases short and J 6 bases short, with 17 bases between. The CDR3 totals 14 residues. This CDR3 reads CASSRELGVSEQYF. CDR3 in DNA: TGTGCCAGCAGTCGAGAGCTAGGGGTATCCGAGCAGTACTTC.

This chain uses TRBV27 with TRBJ1-3; D is ambiguous. CDR1 and CDR2 (germline): MNHEY, SMNVEV (reference sequence). V lost 8 bases, J lost 4 bases, and 12 bases lay in between. The CDR3 is made up of 13 amino acids. The CDR3 protein is CASSPPGGNTIYF. CDR3 DNA sequence: TGTGCCAGCTCCCCGCCAGGCGGAAACACCATATATTTT.

This clone was found once. This chain connects TRBV5-4 to TRBJ2-7; 10 bases align to TRBD2. V shed 3 bases, J shed 3 bases, and the junction held 6 bases outside the gene matches. The CDR3 has 15 amino acids. In germline, CDR1 is SGHNT, CDR2 YYREEE (reference sequence). CDR3: CASSSKGLANYEQYF. CDR3 in DNA: TGTGCCAGCAGCTCAAAGGGACTAGCGAACTACGAGCAGTACTTC.

This clone appeared a single time. This chain connects TRBV10-3 to TRBJ1-5; TRBD1 matches at 9 bases. The CDR3 totals 14 residues. Germline lookup yields CDR1 ENHRY and CDR2 SYGVKD. V lost 4 bases, J lost 4 bases, and 2 bases stayed unmatched. The CDR3 DNA sequence: TGTGCCATCAGTGGACAGGGGGGGAATCAGCCCCAGCATTTT. Translated: CAISGQGGNQPQHF.